The present TCR beta chain was sequenced within a study of shared clonotypes between healthy human individuals. TCRdb's copy holds only in-frame clones and misses some; the assay was immunoSEQ multiplex PCR. This sample has over 1.4 million clones; roughly 96% occur once, and the top ten carry over 1%. This CDR3 region has 13 residues. V lost 6 bases, J lost 5 bases, and 13 bases lay in between. Per germline, CDR1 MDHEN and CDR2 SYDVKM. The chain uses TRBV28 and TRBJ2-5; weak D call: TRBD1 (6 bases). Sequencing used naive CD4+ T cells sorted from blood. Specified subset: CD45RA+ positively selected. The receptor's source is a man aged 30-40 years in good health. The CDR3, as DNA: TGTGCCAGCAGGTCCAGGGGAAGGGAGACCCAGTACTTC. It encodes CASRSRGRETQYF. The complete variable domain, with remaining parts taken from reference TRBV28 and TRBJ2-5, reads DVKVTQSSRYLVKRTGEKVFLECVQDMDHENMFWYRQDPGLGLRLIYFSYDVKMKEKGDIPEGYSVSREKKERFSLILESASTNQTSMYLCASRSRGRETQYFGPGTRLLVL.